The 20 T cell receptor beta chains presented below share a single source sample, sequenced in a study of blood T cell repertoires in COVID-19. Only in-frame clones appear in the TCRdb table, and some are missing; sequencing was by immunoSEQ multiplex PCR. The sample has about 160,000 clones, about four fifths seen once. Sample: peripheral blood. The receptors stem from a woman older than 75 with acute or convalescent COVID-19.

CDR3 sequence: CASSYPGRGRETQYF. DNA of the CDR3: TGTGCCAGCAGCTATCCGGGCCGGGGTAGAGAGACCCAGTACTTC. This chain links TRBV21-1 with TRBJ2-5; TRBD2 was called by the table and not checked on the DNA. TRBV21-1 is a recognized pseudogene. There are 15 residues in the CDR3.

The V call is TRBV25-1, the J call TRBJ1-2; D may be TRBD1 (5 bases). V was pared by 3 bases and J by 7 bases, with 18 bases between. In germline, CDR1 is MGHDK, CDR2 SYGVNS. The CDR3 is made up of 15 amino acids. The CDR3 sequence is CASSDPHGDRTGYTF. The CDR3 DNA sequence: TGTGCCAGCAGTGACCCTCACGGAGACAGAACTGGCTACACCTTC.

This chain's CDR3 is CASSFNRNTEAFF. CDR3 DNA: TGTGCCAGCAGTTTCAACAGGAACACTGAAGCTTTCTTT. The chain carries TRBV6-1 and TRBJ1-1, with D unclear. V dropped 5 bases and J dropped 1 base, with 8 bases sitting between them. Germline CDR1 reads MNHNS; CDR2 reads SASEGT. The CDR3 is 13 amino acids.

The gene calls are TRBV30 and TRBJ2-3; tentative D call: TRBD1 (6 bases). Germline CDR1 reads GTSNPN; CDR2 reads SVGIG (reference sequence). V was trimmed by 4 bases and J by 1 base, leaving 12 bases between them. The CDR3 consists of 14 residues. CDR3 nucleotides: TGTGCCTGGATACCGGGACATCGCACAGATACGCAGTATTTT. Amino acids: CAWIPGHRTDTQYF. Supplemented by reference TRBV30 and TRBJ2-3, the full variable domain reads SQTIHQWPATLVQPVGSPLSLECTVEGTSNPNLYWYRQAAGRGLQLLFYSVGIGQISSEVPQNLSASRPQDRQFILSSKKLLLSDSGFYLCAWIPGHRTDTQYFGPGTRLTVL.

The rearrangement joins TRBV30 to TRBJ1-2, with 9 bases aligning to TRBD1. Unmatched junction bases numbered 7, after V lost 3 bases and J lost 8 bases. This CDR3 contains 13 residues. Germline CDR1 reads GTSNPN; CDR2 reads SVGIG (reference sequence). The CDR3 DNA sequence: TGTGCCTGGAGCCCCGGGACAGGGTGGGGCTACACCTTC. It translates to CAWSPGTGWGYTF.

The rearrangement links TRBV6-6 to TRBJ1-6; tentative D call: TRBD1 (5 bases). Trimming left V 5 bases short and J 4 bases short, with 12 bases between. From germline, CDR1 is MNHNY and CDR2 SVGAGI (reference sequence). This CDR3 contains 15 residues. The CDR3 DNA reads TGTGCCAGCAGTCAAATATCAGGGTATAATTCACCCCTCCACTTT. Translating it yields CASSQISGYNSPLHF.

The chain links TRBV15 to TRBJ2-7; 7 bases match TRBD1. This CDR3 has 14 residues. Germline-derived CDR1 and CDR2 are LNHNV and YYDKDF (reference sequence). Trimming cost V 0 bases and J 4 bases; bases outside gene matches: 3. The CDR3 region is CATSRDRGQYEQYF. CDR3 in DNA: TGTGCCACCAGCAGAGATCGGGGACAGTACGAGCAGTACTTC.

This chain's CDR3 is CASSTGLAGGSTDTQYF. In nucleotides, the CDR3 is TGTGCCAGCAGCACCGGACTAGCGGGAGGTAGCACAGATACGCAGTATTTT. The chain combines TRBV5-8 with TRBJ2-3; 14 positions agree with TRBD2. The CDR3 is 17 amino acids. V shed 4 bases and J 0 bases; nucleotides not matched to a gene: 4. CDR1 and CDR2 (germline): SGHTS, YDEGEE.

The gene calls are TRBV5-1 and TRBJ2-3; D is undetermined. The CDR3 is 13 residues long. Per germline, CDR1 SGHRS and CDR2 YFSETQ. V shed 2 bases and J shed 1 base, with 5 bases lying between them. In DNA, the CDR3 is TGCGCCAGCAGCTTTGAGGGCACAGATACGCAGTATTTT. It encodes CASSFEGTDTQYF.

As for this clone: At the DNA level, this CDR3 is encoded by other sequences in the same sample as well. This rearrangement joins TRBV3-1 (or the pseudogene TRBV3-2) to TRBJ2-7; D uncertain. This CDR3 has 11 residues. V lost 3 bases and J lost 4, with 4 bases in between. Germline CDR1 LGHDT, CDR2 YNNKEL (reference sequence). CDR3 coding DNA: TGTGCCAGCAGCCATGTATACGAGCAGTACTTC. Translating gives CASSHVYEQYF.

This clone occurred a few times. CDR3 sequence (DNA): TGTGCCAGCAGTTCCGGGACAGGGGGCTCGCGGGGCTACACCTTC. It is translated as CASSSGTGGSRGYTF. This chain uses TRBV6-5 with TRBJ1-2, with TRBD1 matching 12 bases. Per the germline V gene, CDR1 is MNHEY and CDR2 is SVGAGI. J lost 8 bases, V lost 4 bases, and 8 bases had no gene match. This CDR3 is 15 amino acids long.

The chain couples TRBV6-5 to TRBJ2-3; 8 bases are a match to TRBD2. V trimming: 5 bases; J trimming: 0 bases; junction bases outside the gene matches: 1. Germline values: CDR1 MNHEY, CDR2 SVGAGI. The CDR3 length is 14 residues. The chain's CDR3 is CASSTSGSTDTQYF. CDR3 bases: TGTGCCAGCAGTACTAGCGGAAGCACAGATACGCAGTATTTT.

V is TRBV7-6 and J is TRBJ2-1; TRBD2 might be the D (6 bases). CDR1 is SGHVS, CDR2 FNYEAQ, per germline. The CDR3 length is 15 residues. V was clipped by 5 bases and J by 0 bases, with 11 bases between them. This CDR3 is CASSALASSYNEQFF. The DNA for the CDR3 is TGTGCCAGCAGCGCTCTAGCGAGCTCCTACAATGAGCAGTTCTTC. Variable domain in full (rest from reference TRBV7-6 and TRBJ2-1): GAGVSQSPRYKVTKRGQDVALRCDPISGHVSLYWYRQALGQGPEFLTYFNYEAQQDKSGLPNDRFSAERPEGSISTLTIQRTEQRDSAMYRCASSALASSYNEQFFGPGTRLTVL.

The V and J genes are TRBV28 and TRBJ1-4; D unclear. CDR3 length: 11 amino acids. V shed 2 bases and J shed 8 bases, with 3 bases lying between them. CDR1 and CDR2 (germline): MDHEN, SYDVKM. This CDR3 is CASSLGEKLFF. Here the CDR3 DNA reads TGTGCCAGCAGTTTAGGCGAAAAACTGTTTTTT.

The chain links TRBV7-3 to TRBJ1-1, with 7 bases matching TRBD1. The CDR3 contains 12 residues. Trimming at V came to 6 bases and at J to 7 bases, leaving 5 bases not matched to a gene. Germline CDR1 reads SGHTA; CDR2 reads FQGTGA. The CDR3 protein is CASSRQGDEAFF. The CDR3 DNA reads TGTGCCAGCAGTCGACAGGGAGATGAAGCTTTCTTT.

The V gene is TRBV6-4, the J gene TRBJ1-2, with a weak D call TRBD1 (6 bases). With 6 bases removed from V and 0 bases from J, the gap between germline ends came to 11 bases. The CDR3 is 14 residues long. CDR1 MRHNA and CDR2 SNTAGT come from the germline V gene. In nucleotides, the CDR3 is TGTGCCAGCAGACCGGACAGATCTAACTATGGCTACACCTTC. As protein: CASRPDRSNYGYTF.

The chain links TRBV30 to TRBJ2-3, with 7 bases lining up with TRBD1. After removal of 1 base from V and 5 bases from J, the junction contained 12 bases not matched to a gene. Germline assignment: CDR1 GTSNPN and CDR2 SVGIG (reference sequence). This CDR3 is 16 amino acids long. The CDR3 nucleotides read TGTGCCTGGAGTGCCCGCCTTGAAGGGGGCAGAGATACGCAGTATTTT. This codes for CAWSARLEGGRDTQYF.

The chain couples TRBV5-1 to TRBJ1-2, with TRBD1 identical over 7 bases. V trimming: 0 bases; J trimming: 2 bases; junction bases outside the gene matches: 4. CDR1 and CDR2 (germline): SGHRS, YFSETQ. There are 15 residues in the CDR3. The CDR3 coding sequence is TGCGCCAGCAGCTTGGAGGGACAGCTGAACTATGGCTACACCTTC. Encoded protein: CASSLEGQLNYGYTF.

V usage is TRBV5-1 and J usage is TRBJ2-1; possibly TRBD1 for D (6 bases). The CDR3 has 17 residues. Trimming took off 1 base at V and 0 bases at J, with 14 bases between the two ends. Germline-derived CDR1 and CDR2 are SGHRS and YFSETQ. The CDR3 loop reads CASSLSWTESSYNEQFF. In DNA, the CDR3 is TGCGCCAGCAGCTTGAGTTGGACAGAAAGCTCCTACAATGAGCAGTTCTTC.

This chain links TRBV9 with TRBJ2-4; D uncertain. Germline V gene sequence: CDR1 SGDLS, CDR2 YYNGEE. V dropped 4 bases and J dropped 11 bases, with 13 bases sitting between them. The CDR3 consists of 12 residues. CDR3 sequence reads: CASSQKGRVQYF. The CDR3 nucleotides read TGTGCCAGCAGCCAAAAAGGCCGGGTTCAGTACTTC.